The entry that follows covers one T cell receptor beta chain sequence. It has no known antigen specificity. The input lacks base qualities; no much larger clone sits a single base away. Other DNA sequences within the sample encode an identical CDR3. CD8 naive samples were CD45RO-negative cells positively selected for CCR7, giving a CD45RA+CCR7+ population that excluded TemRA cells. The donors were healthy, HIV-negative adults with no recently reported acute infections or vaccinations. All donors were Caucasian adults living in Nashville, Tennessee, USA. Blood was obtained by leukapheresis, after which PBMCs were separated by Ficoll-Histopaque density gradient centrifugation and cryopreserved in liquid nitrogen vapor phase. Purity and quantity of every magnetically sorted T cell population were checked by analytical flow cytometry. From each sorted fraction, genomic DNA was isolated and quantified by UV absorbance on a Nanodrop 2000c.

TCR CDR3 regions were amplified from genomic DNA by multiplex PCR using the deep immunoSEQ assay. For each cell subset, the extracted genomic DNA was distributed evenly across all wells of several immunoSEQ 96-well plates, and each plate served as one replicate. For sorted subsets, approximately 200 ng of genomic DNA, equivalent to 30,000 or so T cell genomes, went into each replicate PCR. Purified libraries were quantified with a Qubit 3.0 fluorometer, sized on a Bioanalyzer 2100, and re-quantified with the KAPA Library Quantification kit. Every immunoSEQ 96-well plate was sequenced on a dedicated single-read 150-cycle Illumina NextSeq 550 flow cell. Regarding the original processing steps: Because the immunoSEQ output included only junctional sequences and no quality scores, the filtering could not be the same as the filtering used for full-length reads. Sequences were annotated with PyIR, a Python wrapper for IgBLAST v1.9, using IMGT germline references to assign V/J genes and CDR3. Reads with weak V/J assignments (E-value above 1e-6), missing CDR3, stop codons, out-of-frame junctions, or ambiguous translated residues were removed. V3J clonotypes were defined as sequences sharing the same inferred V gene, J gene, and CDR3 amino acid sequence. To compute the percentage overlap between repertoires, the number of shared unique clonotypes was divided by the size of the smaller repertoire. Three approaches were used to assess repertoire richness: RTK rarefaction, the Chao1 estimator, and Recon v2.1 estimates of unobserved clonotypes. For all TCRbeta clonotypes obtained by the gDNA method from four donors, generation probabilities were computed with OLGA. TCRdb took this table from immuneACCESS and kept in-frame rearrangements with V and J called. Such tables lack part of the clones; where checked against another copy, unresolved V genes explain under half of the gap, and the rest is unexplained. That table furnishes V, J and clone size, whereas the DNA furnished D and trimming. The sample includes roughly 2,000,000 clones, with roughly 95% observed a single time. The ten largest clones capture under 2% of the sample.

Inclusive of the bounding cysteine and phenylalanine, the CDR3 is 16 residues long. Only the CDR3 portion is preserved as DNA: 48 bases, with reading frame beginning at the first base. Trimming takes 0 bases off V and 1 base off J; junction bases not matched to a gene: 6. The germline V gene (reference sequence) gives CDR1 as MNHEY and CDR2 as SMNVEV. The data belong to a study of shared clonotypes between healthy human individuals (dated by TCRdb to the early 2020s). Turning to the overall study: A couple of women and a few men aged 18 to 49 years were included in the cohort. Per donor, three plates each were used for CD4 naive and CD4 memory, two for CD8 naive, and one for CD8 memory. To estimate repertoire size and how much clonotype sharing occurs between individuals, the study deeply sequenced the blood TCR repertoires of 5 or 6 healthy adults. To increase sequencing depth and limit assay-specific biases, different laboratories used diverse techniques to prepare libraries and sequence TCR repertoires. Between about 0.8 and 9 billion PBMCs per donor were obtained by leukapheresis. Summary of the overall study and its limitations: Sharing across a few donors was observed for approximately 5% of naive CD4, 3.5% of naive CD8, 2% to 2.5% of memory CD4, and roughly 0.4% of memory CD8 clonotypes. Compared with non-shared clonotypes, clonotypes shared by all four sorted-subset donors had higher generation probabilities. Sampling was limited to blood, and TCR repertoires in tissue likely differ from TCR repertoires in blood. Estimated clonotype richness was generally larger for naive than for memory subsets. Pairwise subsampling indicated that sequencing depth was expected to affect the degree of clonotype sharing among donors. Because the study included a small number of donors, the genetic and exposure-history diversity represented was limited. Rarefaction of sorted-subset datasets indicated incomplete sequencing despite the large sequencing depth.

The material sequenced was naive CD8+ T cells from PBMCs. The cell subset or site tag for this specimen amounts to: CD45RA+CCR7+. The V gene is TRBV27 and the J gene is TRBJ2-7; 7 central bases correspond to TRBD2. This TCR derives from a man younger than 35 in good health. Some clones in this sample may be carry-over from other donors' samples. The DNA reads TGTGCCAGCAGTTTATCTCCGCGCGGGAGTTCCTACGAGCAGTACTTC. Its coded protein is CASSLSPRGSSYEQYF.